Presented here are 19 T cell receptor beta chains from one specimen sequenced in a study of blood T cell repertoires in COVID-19. Sequencing was performed with immunoSEQ multiplex PCR; in TCRdb, only in-frame clones are kept and a portion is missing. Here the sample spans roughly 59,000 clones, about 81% being singletons. Sequencing was carried out using peripheral blood. The receptors come from a man older than 75 with acute or convalescent COVID-19.

The CDR3 protein is CASSSLAGRRYEQYF. In DNA, the CDR3 is TGTGCCAGCAGTTCCCTAGCGGGAAGGAGGTACGAGCAGTACTTC. The chain uses TRBV27 and TRBJ2-7, with TRBD2 identical over 9 bases. Trimming took 4 bases from V and 4 from J; bases not matched to a gene: 8. The CDR3 loop spans 15 amino acids. Germline V gene lookup returns CDR1 MNHEY and CDR2 SMNVEV (reference sequence).

The rearrangement joins TRBV5-4 to TRBJ2-1, with TRBD2 as a possible D gene (5 bases). The V end was cut by 0 bases, the J end by 0 bases, with 7 bases between. The CDR3 loop spans 15 amino acids. Germline V gives CDR1 SGHNT, CDR2 YYREEE (reference sequence). The CDR3 DNA sequence: TGTGCCAGCAGCTTGGGAGGGAGCTCCTACAATGAGCAGTTCTTC. Its protein product is CASSLGGSSYNEQFF.

The chain combines TRBV6-6 with TRBJ1-2, with TRBD1 identical over 7 bases. V shed 9 bases, J shed 3 bases, and the junction held 7 bases outside the gene matches. CDR1 and CDR2 (germline): MNHNY, SVGAGI (reference sequence). There are 13 residues in the CDR3. CDR3 DNA sequence: TGTGCCAGATCAAGGGGGCCTGACTATGGCTACACCTTC. Translation: CARSRGPDYGYTF.

This rearrangement joins TRBV19 to TRBJ2-1; 7 bases align to TRBD1. This CDR3 spans 15 amino acids. Germline CDR1 and CDR2: LNHDA and SQIVND (reference sequence). V trimming: 3 bases; J trimming: 4 bases; junction bases outside the gene matches: 6. CDR3 sequence reads: CASSIGTALYNEQFF. The CDR3 nucleotides are TGTGCCAGTAGTATCGGGACAGCTCTATACAATGAGCAGTTCTTC.

The rearrangement links TRBV11-2 to TRBJ1-2, with 10 bases lining up with TRBD1. CDR1 and CDR2 (germline): SGHAT, FQNNGV. There are 16 residues in the CDR3. V trimming: 5 bases; J trimming: 3 bases; junction bases outside the gene matches: 9. CDR3 coding DNA: TGTGCCAGCAGCCCGCTGACAGGGGGCTCTTACTATGGCTACACCTTC. It translates to CASSPLTGGSYYGYTF.

The CDR3 is CASSDRGLGYEQYF. As DNA, the CDR3 is TGTGCCAGCAGTGACAGGGGCCTCGGCTACGAGCAGTACTTC. The chain employs TRBV6-1 and TRBJ2-7; TRBD1 is a possible D gene (6 bases). Germline V gives CDR1 MNHNS, CDR2 SASEGT. This CDR3 contains 14 residues. Trimming took off 3 bases at V and 3 bases at J, with 12 bases between the two ends.

Here the CDR3 DNA reads TGTGCCAGCAGCTTAGTTGGGGAACTAGCGGGGGGGAAAGTAGATACGCAGTATTTT. Amino acid sequence: CASSLVGELAGGKVDTQYF. The V and J genes are TRBV11-2 and TRBJ2-3; the match to TRBD2 covers 13 bases. The V gene end was trimmed by 1 base and the J gene end by 5 bases; junction bases not matched to a gene: 12. The CDR3 consists of 19 residues. Germline loops: CDR1 SGHAT, CDR2 FQNNGV.

V gene TRBV7-3 combines with J gene TRBJ2-2; D is undetermined. Trimming took off 4 bases at V and 12 bases at J, with 12 bases between the two ends. This CDR3 has 12 residues. Germline CDR1 is SGHTA and CDR2 is FQGTGA. The CDR3 protein is CASSSTKEKLFF. In nucleotides, the CDR3 is TGTGCCAGCAGCTCTACCAAGGAGAAGCTGTTTTTT. Drawing the rest from reference TRBV7-3 and TRBJ2-2, the complete variable domain is GAGVSQTPSNKVTEKGKYVELRCDPISGHTALYWYRQSLGQGPEFLIYFQGTGAADDSGLPNDRFFAVRPEGSVSTLKIQRTERGDSAVYLCASSSTKEKLFFGEGSRLTVL.

The chain links TRBV3-1 (or the pseudogene TRBV3-2) to TRBJ1-6, with unresolved D. The CDR3 is 13 amino acids. The V and J ends lost 8 bases and 7 bases respectively, with 12 bases between them. From germline, CDR1 is LGHDT and CDR2 YNNKEL (reference sequence). The CDR3, as DNA: TGTGCCAGCGGAAGCGAACGGAATTCACCCCTCCACTTT. Protein product: CASGSERNSPLHF.

The J gene is TRBJ2-7, the V gene TRBV19, with D unresolved. V lost 4 bases and J lost 2, with 3 bases in between. The CDR3 length is 11 residues. Germline V gene data show CDR1 as LNHDA and CDR2 as SQIVND (reference sequence). CDR3 sequence: CASSTAYEQYF. CDR3 nucleotides: TGTGCCAGTAGTACAGCCTACGAGCAGTACTTC.

V usage is TRBV5-1 and J usage is TRBJ2-2, with TRBD1 identical over 7 bases. With 4 bases clipped from V and 7 bases from J, the junction kept 10 bases outside the gene matches. Per the germline V gene, CDR1 is SGHRS and CDR2 is YFSETQ. The CDR3 has 15 residues. CDR3 bases: TGCGCCAGCAGCGTAAGACAGGGACCGAGCGGGGAGCTGTTTTTT. Translation gives CASSVRQGPSGELFF.

In its sample, this clone was seen a few times. This chain connects TRBV2 to TRBJ2-1; a possible D gene is TRBD2 (6 bases). The CDR3 has 13 amino acids. V was trimmed by 6 bases and J by 9 bases, leaving 15 bases between them. Germline CDR1 reads SNHLY; CDR2 reads FYNNEI. The CDR3 DNA reads TGTGCCAGCAGGGAGAATAGCGGCCGTGAGCAGTTCTTC. It codes for CASRENSGREQFF.

CDR3 in DNA: TGTGCCAGCAGTTTCAGGGGCATGGGCGGAGATACGCAGTATTTT. Its translation: CASSFRGMGGDTQYF. J is TRBJ2-3 and V is TRBV27, with D perhaps matching TRBD1 (6 bases). CDR1 is MNHEY, CDR2 SMNVEV, per germline (reference sequence). This CDR3 has 15 amino acids. V gave up 3 bases and J gave up 5 bases, with 15 bases separating them.

The chain recombines TRBV5-4 with TRBJ1-4; 7 bases match TRBD1. With 2 bases clipped from V and 7 bases from J, the junction kept 5 bases outside the gene matches. This CDR3 has 14 amino acids. The germline V gene encodes CDR1 SGHNT and CDR2 YYREEE (reference sequence). CDR3 DNA: TGTGCCAGCAGCTTCGGGACAGCTCCTGAAAAACTGTTTTTT. Translated: CASSFGTAPEKLFF.

The chain has TRBV2 and TRBJ2-7; tentatively, D is TRBD1 (6 bases). Germline V gene data show CDR1 as SNHLY and CDR2 as FYNNEI. The CDR3 runs to 15 residues. The ends were cut back, 6 bases at V and 1 base at J, with 16 bases in the middle. The CDR3 region is CASRVEIQGSYEQYF. The CDR3 bases are TGTGCCAGCAGGGTCGAGATACAGGGATCCTACGAGCAGTACTTC. The full variable domain, with the rest looked up from reference TRBV2 and TRBJ2-7, is EPEVTQTPSHQVTQMGQEVILRCVPISNHLYFYWYRQILGQKVEFLVSFYNNEISEKSEIFDDQFSVERPDGSNFTLKIRSTKLEDSAMYFCASRVEIQGSYEQYFGPGTRLTVT.

The rearrangement joins TRBV7-9 to TRBJ1-2; 12 bases match TRBD1. With 0 bases clipped from V and 6 bases from J, the junction kept 2 bases outside the gene matches. This CDR3 contains 15 residues. CDR1 is SEHNR and CDR2 is FQNEAQ in the germline V gene (reference sequence). CDR3 residues: CASSLAGQGADGYTF. The CDR3 coding sequence is TGTGCCAGCAGCTTAGCGGGACAGGGGGCAGATGGCTACACCTTC.

This chain links TRBV9 with TRBJ2-3; D may be TRBD2 (5 bases). Germline loops: CDR1 SGDLS, CDR2 YYNGEE. This CDR3 region has 14 residues. V shed 3 bases and J shed 9 bases, with 17 bases lying between them. CDR3 residues: CASSAYTGLPTQYF. Written as DNA, the CDR3 is TGTGCCAGCAGCGCTTACACTGGACTCCCAACGCAGTATTTT.

The V gene is TRBV13, the J gene TRBJ1-2; D might be TRBD1 (5 bases). The germline V gene encodes CDR1 PRHDT and CDR2 FYEKMQ (reference sequence). V lost 3 bases and J 5 bases, leaving 10 bases between the germline ends. The length of the CDR3 is 13 residues. The CDR3 here is CASSFAGSYGYTF. DNA for the CDR3: TGTGCCAGCAGCTTCGCAGGGTCGTATGGCTACACCTTC.

V usage is TRBV24-1 and J usage is TRBJ2-1; D might be TRBD2 (5 bases). Germline values: CDR1 KGHDR, CDR2 SFDVKD. The CDR3 has 17 residues. V was clipped by 4 bases and J by 6 bases, with 21 bases between them. CDR3 residues: CATSDARELKPRNEQFF. As DNA, the CDR3 is TGTGCCACCAGTGACGCCCGGGAACTAAAACCACGCAATGAGCAGTTCTTC.